This T cell receptor (beta chain) was retrieved from a study of Ad26.COV2.S vaccination and SARS-CoV-2 variants. Background on the study: Participants got Ad26.COV2.S intramuscularly, once or twice 56 days apart. General study results and limits: It was reported that spike-specific CD8+ and CD4+ T cell responses were substantially broad after vaccination.

Points on this clone: No antigen is known for it.

Some clones are missing from TCRdb's copy, which holds only in-frame ones; the method was immunoSEQ multiplex PCR. The sample includes around 300,000 clones, 90% of them seen just once. As for treatment: about 20 received Ad26.COV2.S at low or high dose, single or two shots; roughly 5 received placebo; per-sample allocation not given. Samples came from day 63 after the first vaccine or placebo injection. An 18-55-year-old adult in Boston served as donor. Sequenced material: peripheral blood, taken in a trial of Ad26.COV2.S vaccine versus placebo. The clonotype comes from a person aged 18-65 years who received the Ad26.COV2.S COVID-19 vaccine or a placebo.

The CDR3 DNA reads as TGTGCCACCAGCAGAGAGGCGGCCGGGAACGGGGGCTACACCTTC. Its translation: CATSREAAGNGGYTF. This rearrangement joins TRBV15 to TRBJ1-2; no clear D. V was cut by 0 bases and J by 8 bases, with 16 bases left in between. Germline CDR1 and CDR2: LNHNV and YYDKDF (reference sequence). The CDR3 runs 15 residues.